The rows below give T cell receptor beta chains drawn from one sample of a study of T cell repertoires in cytomegalovirus infection. TCRdb re-called the reads through MiXCR, storing one row per CDR3 protein. Of hundreds of thousands of distinct CDR3 sequences in the sample, about two fifths are singletons; the top ten hold around 45%. For these receptors, no antigen is known. The source material was cultured PBMCs, sampled from culture after CMV antigen stimulation. The source of these receptors is a human donor in good health (CMV status not recorded). Some clones in this sample may be carry-over from other donors' samples. CDR3s include the opening cysteine and the closing phenylalanine or tryptophan. The order of the fields is clone size, V gene, D gene, J gene, CDR3 protein, CDR3 DNA. D genes are given only for firm matches. The size field is filled for only some rows; it gives once, few, many or a size class.

many	TRBV7-2	NA	TRBJ2-1	CASSLSAPSVNEQFF	TGTGCCAGCAGCTTATCGGCTCCCTCGGTGAATGAGCAGTTCTTC
NA	TRBV5-6	NA	TRBJ1-6	CASSLEGGRRSPLHF	TGTGCCAGCAGCTTGGAGGGGGGACGTCGTTCACCCCTCCACTTT
NA	TRBV4-2	TRBD1	TRBJ1-1	CASSQDLNRGTEAFF	TGTGCCAGCAGCCAAGATCTTAACAGGGGCACTGAAGCTTTCTTT
once	TRBV7-8	NA	TRBJ1-1	CASSPQRQTEAFF	TGTGCCAGCAGCCCTCAAAGGCAAACTGAAGCTTTCTTT
NA	TRBV28	NA	TRBJ2-3	CAVGGTSTDTQYF	TGTGCTGTGGGGGGTACCAGCACAGATACGCAGTATTTT
many	TRBV7-2	NA	TRBJ2-7	CASSRGVVSEQYF	TGTGCCAGCAGCCGCGGGGTGGTCTCCGAGCAGTACTTC
NA	TRBV2	NA	TRBJ2-3	CASSPVRPRDTQYF	TGTGCCAGCAGTCCGGTCCGGCCACGGGATACGCAGTATTTT
NA	TRBV7-9	NA	TRBJ1-3	CASSQQWGASGNTIYF	TGTGCCAGCAGCCAGCAGTGGGGCGCATCTGGAAACACCATATATTTT
many	TRBV7-2	NA	TRBJ1-3	CASSLLGTRSGNTIYF	TGTGCCAGCAGCTTACTAGGCACGCGCTCTGGAAACACCATATATTTT
NA	TRBV6-6	NA	TRBJ2-7	CASSVTVSYEQYF	TGTGCCAGCAGTGTCACTGTCTCCTACGAGCAGTACTTC
NA	TRBV28	NA	TRBJ2-3	CASSFQSLDTQYF	TGTGCCAGCAGTTTTCAGAGTTTAGATACGCAGTATTTT
NA	TRBV19	NA	TRBJ2-2	CASSIGNTGELFF	TGTGCCAGTAGTATTGGTAATACCGGGGAGCTGTTTTTT
many	TRBV7-2	NA	TRBJ2-3	CASSLARSTDTQYF	TGTGCCAGCAGCCTCGCCCGCAGCACAGATACGCAGTATTTT
few	TRBV7-8	NA	TRBJ2-7	CASSSRTGLSSYEQYF	TGTGCCAGCAGCTCCCGGACGGGCCTGAGCTCCTACGAGCAGTACTTC
NA	TRBV7-2	TRBD2	TRBJ2-2	CASRAGTSGGVGELFF	TGTGCCAGCAGAGCGGGGACTAGCGGGGGTGTCGGGGAGCTGTTTTTT
NA	TRBV7-2	NA	TRBJ2-5	CANSQLETQYF	TGTGCCAACAGCCAGCTGGAGACCCAGTACTTC
NA	TRBV6-6	NA	TRBJ1-5	CASSYSGEGWSNQPQHF	TGTGCCAGCAGTTACTCGGGAGAGGGATGGAGCAATCAGCCCCAGCATTTT
NA	TRBV2	TRBD1	TRBJ2-7	CASKGGGDRARQKQYF	TGTGCCAGCAAAGGGGGTGGAGACAGGGCTCGTCAAAAGCAGTACTTC
NA	TRBV2	NA	TRBJ2-1	CASSVRGRNNEQFF	TGTGCCAGCAGCGTCCGTGGCAGGAACAATGAGCAGTTCTTC
NA	TRBV20-1	NA	TRBJ1-5	CSASIQENQPQHF	TGCAGTGCTAGTATACAGGAGAATCAGCCCCAGCATTTT
NA	TRBV7-6	NA	TRBJ1-1	CASSPRSADTEAFF	TGTGCCAGCAGCCCCCGGTCTGCAGACACTGAAGCTTTCTTT
once	TRBV6-2/TRBV6-3	TRBD2	TRBJ2-5	CASSSLRVAGGQETQYF	TGTGCCAGCAGTTCCCTCCGGGTAGCGGGGGGCCAAGAGACCCAGTACTTC
NA	TRBV3-1	TRBD2	TRBJ2-5	CASSQEPSGGGRRETQYF	TGTGCCAGCAGCCAAGAGCCCAGCGGGGGGGGAAGGCGAGAGACCCAGTACTTC
few	TRBV6-5	TRBD2	TRBJ2-2	CASKILAGGNTGELFF	TGTGCCAGCAAAATCCTAGCGGGAGGGAACACCGGGGAGCTGTTTTTT
few	TRBV4-1	NA	TRBJ1-3	CASSPWAHDGVSGNTIYF	TGCGCCAGCAGCCCTTGGGCCCATGACGGAGTCTCTGGAAACACCATATATTTT
NA	TRBV7-2	NA	TRBJ2-5	CASSRSGQETQYF	TGTGCCAGCAGTCGTAGCGGACAAGAGACCCAGTACTTC
NA	TRBV9	NA	TRBJ1-1	CASSVESDSGGTEAFF	TGTGCCAGCAGCGTAGAATCCGATTCTGGGGGCACTGAAGCTTTCTTT
few	TRBV7-8	TRBD2	TRBJ2-7	CASSLIHRRALAGATYEQYF	TGTGCCAGCAGCTTAATTCATCGGCGTGCACTAGCGGGCGCCACCTACGAGCAGTACTTC
NA	TRBV11-2	NA	TRBJ1-1	CASSFGRGVGAFF	TGTGCCAGCAGCTTCGGACGCGGTGTGGGGGCTTTCTTT
NA	TRBV6-6	TRBD2	TRBJ2-7	CASVWTSGQYEQYF	TGTGCCAGCGTGTGGACTAGCGGACAATACGAGCAGTACTTC
NA	TRBV7-6	TRBD1	TRBJ2-7	CASSYRMGTGRNEQYF	TGTGCCAGCAGCTACCGAATGGGGACAGGGCGCAACGAGCAGTACTTC
NA	TRBV5-6	NA	TRBJ1-1	CASSLLRDNTEAFF	TGTGCCAGCAGCTTGCTCAGGGACAACACTGAAGCTTTCTTT
few	TRBV7-6	NA	TRBJ2-5	CASSSGMQETQYF	TGTGCCAGCAGCTCTGGGATGCAAGAGACCCAGTACTTC
few	TRBV5-4	TRBD2	TRBJ2-7	CASREGTRPYEQYF	TGTGCCAGCAGAGAAGGGACTAGACCCTACGAGCAGTACTTC
NA	TRBV11-2	NA	TRBJ2-1	CASSLALGVSYNEQFF	TGTGCCAGCAGCCTAGCTTTGGGAGTCTCCTACAATGAGCAGTTCTTC
NA	TRBV5-5	NA	TRBJ2-4	CASSYITGRLDIQYF	TGTGCCAGCAGCTACATCACAGGGAGGTTAGACATTCAGTACTTC
NA	TRBV6-4	NA	TRBJ1-6	CASNREVGSPLHF	TGTGCCAGCAACCGGGAGGTTGGCTCACCCCTCCACTTT
NA	TRBV7-2	TRBD1	TRBJ1-2	CASSRWGQGLDNYGYTF	TGTGCCAGCAGCCGCTGGGGACAGGGCCTTGATAACTATGGCTACACCTTC
NA	TRBV6-1	NA	TRBJ2-7	CASSERDDSYEQYF	TGTGCCAGCAGTGAAAGGGACGACTCCTACGAGCAGTACTTC
few	TRBV7-2	TRBD2	TRBJ2-3	CASSFLAGGRDTQYF	TGTGCCAGCAGCTTCTTAGCGGGAGGAAGGGATACGCAGTATTTT
NA	TRBV4-3	NA	TRBJ2-1	CASSTPVGTFNEQFF	TGCGCCAGCAGCACCCCCGTGGGGACATTTAATGAGCAGTTCTTC
few	TRBV7-2	NA	TRBJ2-7	CASRYRATTYEQYF	TGTGCCAGCAGGTACAGGGCGACTACCTACGAGCAGTACTTC
many	TRBV7-2	NA	TRBJ2-3	CASRGADTQYF	TGTGCCAGCAGAGGGGCAGATACGCAGTATTTT
few	TRBV20-1	NA	TRBJ2-5	CSAPEARGGETQYF	TGCAGTGCGCCTGAGGCGAGGGGCGGTGAGACCCAGTACTTC
NA	TRBV30	TRBD1	TRBJ1-2	CAWSQGVTNYGYTF	TGTGCCTGGAGCCAGGGGGTAACTAACTATGGCTACACCTTC
NA	TRBV12-3/TRBV12-4	TRBD1	TRBJ1-5	CASSLYGQGGNQPQHF	TGTGCCAGCAGTTTATATGGACAGGGAGGCAATCAGCCCCAGCATTTT
NA	TRBV19	NA	TRBJ1-4	CASQSTNEKLFF	TGTGCCAGCCAGAGTACTAATGAAAAACTGTTTTTT
NA	TRBV6-5	NA	TRBJ2-7	CASRPGGRGEQYF	TGTGCCAGCAGGCCTGGCGGGCGTGGGGAGCAGTACTTC
NA	TRBV7-8	NA	TRBJ2-5	CASSLGLNPAKTQYF	TGTGCCAGCAGCTTAGGACTCAATCCCGCAAAGACCCAGTACTTC
NA	TRBV7-9	NA	TRBJ1-3	CASSFLGGSGNTIYF	TGTGCCAGCAGCTTCCTGGGGGGGTCTGGAAACACCATATATTTT
few	TRBV7-2	NA	TRBJ2-7	CASSLVGTAYEQYF	TGTGCCAGCAGCTTAGTGGGGACGGCCTACGAGCAGTACTTC
few	TRBV7-2	TRBD2	TRBJ2-3	CASSSGLAGAGGTQYF	TGTGCCAGCAGCTCAGGACTAGCGGGGGCGGGGGGTACGCAGTATTTT
NA	TRBV7-2	NA	TRBJ2-1	CASSFYGRSSYNEQFF	TGTGCCAGCAGCTTCTATGGGCGCAGCTCCTACAATGAGCAGTTCTTC
NA	TRBV27	TRBD2	TRBJ2-1	CASSTRTSGGHEQFF	TGTGCCAGCAGTACTCGGACTAGTGGTGGCCATGAGCAGTTCTTC
few	TRBV7-2	NA	TRBJ2-5	CASSLGTEETQYF	TGTGCCAGCAGCTTAGGGACGGAAGAGACCCAGTACTTC